This is a list of T cell receptor beta chains from one sample in a study of a mutant IDH1 vaccine in newly diagnosed glioma. Their cognate antigens are unknown. Some clones are missing from TCRdb's copy, which holds only in-frame ones; the method was immunoSEQ multiplex PCR. This sample has 69,000 or so clones, with more than 75% found just once. Sequenced material: PBMCs, taken from a glioma patient whose treatment included an IDH1 peptide vaccine. The source of these receptors is a young man with glioma. The CDR3 runs from the conserved cysteine through the conserved F or W. The D gene is left open where the match is weak. Clone size is shown for a subset of rows, as once, few, many or a class of expanded clone.

D gene	V gene	clone size	J gene	CDR3 protein	CDR3 DNA
TRBD2	TRBV7-9	.	TRBJ2-1	CASSSGLASSYNEQFF	TGTGCCAGCAGCTCTGGACTAGCGAGCTCCTACAATGAGCAGTTCTTC
.	TRBV21-1	.	TRBJ1-1	CASRGTGTLDTEAFF	TGTGCCAGCAGAGGCACCGGGACCTTGGACACTGAAGCTTTCTTT
.	TRBV5-5	.	TRBJ2-5	CASSLSPGGWGETQYF	TGTGCCAGCAGCTTGTCCCCCGGCGGTTGGGGAGAGACCCAGTACTTC
.	TRBV28	few	TRBJ1-5	CASSSRPPWGSNQPQHF	TGTGCCAGCAGTTCCAGACCGCCTTGGGGAAGCAATCAGCCCCAGCATTTT
.	TRBV5-1	.	TRBJ1-3	CTSSLEGPSSGNTIYF	TGCACCAGCAGCTTGGAGGGGCCCAGCTCTGGAAACACCATATATTTT
.	TRBV7-2	.	TRBJ2-3	CASSPAEGVTDTQYF	TGTGCCAGCAGCCCGGCCGAGGGGGTCACAGATACGCAGTATTTT
.	TRBV19	.	TRBJ2-2	CASSRTTGGELFF	TGTGCCAGTAGTCGAACCACAGGCGGGGAGCTGTTTTTT
TRBD2	TRBV9	once	TRBJ2-3	CASSVSLAGGDTQYF	TGTGCCAGCAGCGTTAGTCTAGCGGGAGGGGATACGCAGTATTTT
.	TRBV5-5	.	TRBJ1-2	CASSPDGNYGYTF	TGTGCCAGCAGCCCGGACGGTAACTATGGCTACACCTTC
.	TRBV28	.	TRBJ1-5	CASSLRRGHQPQHF	TGTGCCAGCAGTTTGCGCAGGGGACATCAGCCCCAGCATTTT
.	TRBV9	.	TRBJ1-4	CASSSWGGLNEKLFF	TGTGCCAGCAGCTCCTGGGGGGGACTTAATGAAAAACTGTTTTTT
.	TRBV27	.	TRBJ1-1	CASSFGVSAEAFF	TGTGCCAGCAGTTTTGGGGTGAGCGCTGAAGCTTTCTTT
.	TRBV20-1	.	TRBJ1-2	CSAQDPGYTF	TGCAGTGCACAGGACCCTGGCTACACCTTC
.	TRBV30	.	TRBJ1-6	CAWSRMDTSSYNSPLHF	TGCGCCTGGAGTAGAATGGACACCAGCTCCTATAATTCACCCCTCCACTTT
TRBD1	TRBV6-5	few	TRBJ1-5	CASSLRQGSQPQHF	TGTGCCAGCAGCTTACGACAGGGCAGTCAGCCCCAGCATTTT
.	TRBV9	.	TRBJ2-2	CASSVGNTGELFF	TGTGCCAGCAGCGTAGGGAACACCGGGGAGCTGTTTTTT
TRBD2	TRBV6-6	.	TRBJ2-1	CASSYRSGRYNEQFF	TGTGCCAGCAGTTACAGAAGCGGGAGGTACAATGAGCAGTTCTTC
TRBD2	TRBV9	.	TRBJ2-7	CASSASGGAYEQYF	TGTGCCAGCAGCGCAAGCGGGGGGGCCTACGAGCAGTACTTC
.	TRBV6-5	.	TRBJ1-2	CASKKGRTNYGYTF	TGTGCCAGCAAGAAGGGGAGGACTAACTATGGCTACACCTTC
.	TRBV5-6	.	TRBJ1-6	CASSSGITANSPLHF	TGTGCCAGCAGCTCAGGGATAACAGCTAATTCACCCCTCCACTTT
.	TRBV25-1	.	TRBJ1-2	CASSPINRENYGYTF	TGTGCCAGCAGTCCCATCAACAGGGAGAACTATGGCTACACCTTC
.	TRBV2	.	TRBJ2-3	CASSDPPVPLGDTQYF	TGTGCCAGCAGTGACCCGCCCGTTCCTTTGGGGGATACGCAGTATTTT
.	TRBV30	once	TRBJ1-1	CAWRHRGRTPEAFF	TGTGCCTGGAGACACCGGGGCCGCACCCCTGAAGCTTTCTTT
.	TRBV2	.	TRBJ2-5	CASSENREETQYF	TGTGCCAGCAGTGAAAACAGGGAAGAGACCCAGTACTTC
TRBD1	TRBV28	.	TRBJ1-5	CASSLRDRIGQPQHF	TGTGCCAGCAGTCTCCGGGACAGAATAGGTCAGCCCCAGCATTTT
.	TRBV28	.	TRBJ2-7	CASGGTGQPVHEQYF	TGTGCCAGCGGGGGCACCGGACAGCCGGTACACGAGCAGTACTTC